This passage covers 24 T cell receptor beta chains from one sample sequenced in a study of cytomegalovirus exposure and HLA in healthy donors. In the PCR, 60 Vbeta and 13 Jbeta primers were used. Repertoires were generated with immunoSEQ multiplex PCR, while TCRdb's copy carries only in-frame clones and drops some. Here the sample spans 150,000 to 250,000 clones, 70% to 85% being singletons. The source material was PBMCs. These TCRs come from a boy younger than 10 in good health and CMV-seronegative.

The chain couples TRBV29-1 to TRBJ1-2; 7 bases agree with TRBD1. Germline V gene lookup returns CDR1 SQVTM and CDR2 ANQGSEA. The CDR3 runs 13 residues. Trimming cost V 7 bases and J 0 bases; bases outside gene matches: 5. As DNA, the CDR3 is TGCAGCGCTCAGACAGGGTCTAACTATGGCTACACCTTC. Translation gives CSAQTGSNYGYTF.

The rearrangement links TRBV7-9 to TRBJ2-7, with TRBD2 matching over 9 bases. Germline loops: CDR1 SEHNR, CDR2 FQNEAQ (reference sequence). The CDR3 is 15 residues long. V shed 3 bases and J 1 base; nucleotides not matched to a gene: 4. CDR3 sequence: CASSFNAGGSYEQYF. Here the CDR3 DNA reads TGTGCCAGCAGCTTTAATGCGGGGGGGTCCTACGAGCAGTACTTC.

This rearrangement joins TRBV4-3 to TRBJ2-3; D remains ambiguous. V lost 1 base and J lost 4, with 9 bases in between. The CDR3 spans 14 residues. Germline V gene sequence: CDR1 LGHNA, CDR2 YSLEER. The CDR3 DNA reads as TGCGCCAGCAGCCAAGGCTTGAGCGCAGATACGCAGTATTTT. The encoded protein is CASSQGLSADTQYF.

This clone was recorded once. This chain links TRBV7-9 with TRBJ2-7, with D possibly being TRBD1 (5 bases). Deletions cut 6 bases from V and 3 bases from J, with 9 bases between. Germline CDR1 is SEHNR and CDR2 is FQNEAQ (reference sequence). The CDR3 spans 12 residues. CDR3: CASRGQGYEQYF. The CDR3 region has the DNA TGTGCCAGCAGGGGGCAGGGCTACGAGCAGTACTTC.

The rearrangement uses TRBV15 and TRBJ1-1, with TRBD1 as a possible D gene (6 bases). The V gene lost 3 bases and the J gene lost 2 bases, with 13 bases spanning the gap. This CDR3 is 15 amino acids long. CDR1 and CDR2 from the germline V gene are LNHNV and YYDKDF (reference sequence). The CDR3 loop reads CATSRSGTPNTEAFF. Written as DNA, the CDR3 is TGTGCCACCAGCAGGTCCGGGACACCTAACACTGAAGCTTTCTTT.

This sequence joins TRBV9 and TRBJ2-2; 12 bases are a match to TRBD2. Unmatched junction bases numbered 11, after V lost 4 bases and J lost 7 bases. Looked up from germline, CDR1 is SGDLS and CDR2 is YYNGEE. This CDR3 is built from 17 residues. Here the CDR3 reads CASSRPPSGGGNGELFF. CDR3 in DNA: TGTGCCAGCAGCCGTCCCCCTAGCGGGGGGGGGAACGGGGAGCTGTTTTTT.

This chain connects TRBV18 to TRBJ2-7; D remains unclear. Trimming removed 0 bases from V and 0 bases from J, with 9 bases in between. Germline V CDR1 and CDR2: KGHSH, LQKENI. There are 15 residues in the CDR3. The CDR3 reads CASSPPSASSYEQYF. CDR3 nucleotide sequence: TGTGCCAGCTCACCACCGTCCGCCAGCTCCTACGAGCAGTACTTC.

The chain carries TRBV15 and TRBJ2-1; 11 bases match TRBD2. The CDR3 is 21 amino acids. The trim removed 1 base at V and 5 bases at J, leaving 19 bases unmatched. CDR1 and CDR2 (germline): LNHNV, YYDKDF (reference sequence). The CDR3 spells CATSRGPVDNRLSGGDNEQFF. As DNA, the CDR3 is TGTGCCACCAGCAGAGGCCCAGTCGATAATCGTCTTAGCGGGGGGGACAATGAGCAGTTCTTC. The complete variable domain, with remaining parts taken from reference TRBV15 and TRBJ2-1, reads DAMVIQNPRYQVTQFGKPVTLSCSQTLNHNVMYWYQQKSSQAPKLLFHYYDKDFNNEADTPDNFQSRRPNTSFCFLDIRSPGLGDTAMYLCATSRGPVDNRLSGGDNEQFFGPGTRLTVL.

The chain uses TRBV7-8 and TRBJ1-2; TRBD1 is a possible D gene (5 bases). Trimming removed 5 bases from V and 1 base from J, with 14 bases in between. Germline CDR1 reads SGHVS; CDR2 reads FQNEAQ. This CDR3 spans 15 amino acids. CDR3 nucleotides: TGTGCCAGCAGCCCCAGACAGAATTTTAACTATGGCTACACCTTC. This sequence encodes CASSPRQNFNYGYTF.

The chain couples TRBV4-1 to TRBJ1-5; D is undetermined. V shed 2 bases and J shed 1 base, with 9 bases lying between them. Germline V gene sequence: CDR1 MGHRA, CDR2 YSYEKL. The CDR3 length is 15 residues. CDR3 DNA: TGCGCCAGCAGCCAATACCCTGGCAGCAATCAGCCCCAGCATTTT. Protein sequence: CASSQYPGSNQPQHF.

This chain uses TRBV7-2 with TRBJ1-2; D uncertain. The CDR3 runs to 14 residues. The ends were cut back, 1 base at V and 2 bases at J, with 8 bases in the middle. Germline V lookup: CDR1 SGHTA, CDR2 FQGNSA. The CDR3 region has the DNA TGTGCCAGCAGCTTAGTTCCGGGGAACTATGGCTACACCTTC. Residues: CASSLVPGNYGYTF.

The genes are TRBV9 and TRBJ2-5; TRBD2 agrees at 8 bases. Losses at the gene ends were 0 bases for V and 1 base for J; bases not matched to a gene: 5. This CDR3 has 16 residues. Germline loops: CDR1 SGDLS, CDR2 YYNGEE. CDR3 sequence: CASSVALSGAQETQYF. The DNA for the CDR3 is TGTGCCAGCAGCGTAGCCCTTAGCGGGGCCCAAGAGACCCAGTACTTC.

This chain links TRBV9 with TRBJ2-3, with TRBD2 matching 10 bases. The CDR3 spans 18 residues. Trimming at V came to 3 bases and at J to 6 bases, leaving 16 bases not matched to a gene. CDR1 and CDR2 from the germline V gene are SGDLS and YYNGEE. CDR3 sequence: CASSDDTSGDNPGDTQYF. The CDR3 region has the DNA TGTGCCAGCAGCGACGACACTAGCGGGGACAACCCTGGGGATACGCAGTATTTT.

This chain uses TRBV11-2 with TRBJ1-3; TRBD1 might be the D (5 bases). CDR3 length equals 16 residues. Trimming took off 5 bases at V and 0 bases at J, with 14 bases between the two ends. Germline-derived CDR1 and CDR2 are SGHAT and FQNNGV. The DNA of the CDR3 is TGTGCCAGCAGCCCCCGGACAAAGAGCTCTGGAAACACCATATATTTT. Translated, it gives CASSPRTKSSGNTIYF.

The genes are TRBV6-5 and TRBJ1-4; D unresolved. The germline gives CDR1 MNHEY, CDR2 SVGAGI. This CDR3 is 14 amino acids long. V dropped 6 bases and J dropped 6 bases, with 14 bases sitting between them. As DNA, the CDR3 is TGTGCCAGCAGCCAACGAGGGAGTGATGAAAAACTGTTTTTT. Translating gives CASSQRGSDEKLFF.

The V gene is TRBV4-3, the J gene TRBJ1-4; D possibly corresponds to TRBD1 (6 bases). V lost 4 bases and J 0 bases, leaving 9 bases between the germline ends. This CDR3 spans 15 amino acids. Germline-derived CDR1 and CDR2 are LGHNA and YSLEER. CDR3 sequence reads: CASSLTGSTNEKLFF. In DNA form, the CDR3 reads TGCGCCAGCAGCCTTACAGGGTCAACTAATGAAAAACTGTTTTTT.

The chain recombines TRBV19 with TRBJ1-5; 7 positions agree with TRBD1. The CDR3 sequence is 14 residues long. Trimming took 8 bases from V and 4 from J; bases not matched to a gene: 8. Germline values: CDR1 LNHDA, CDR2 SQIVND (reference sequence). DNA for the CDR3: TGTGCCAGTGGGGCGGGACAGCTTAATCAGCCCCAGCATTTT. This sequence encodes CASGAGQLNQPQHF.

This chain joins TRBV2 and TRBJ1-3, with 7 bases matching TRBD1. This CDR3 contains 16 residues. The junction had 11 bases not matched to a gene; V was cut back by 5 bases and J by 4 bases. CDR1 and CDR2 from the germline V gene are SNHLY and FYNNEI. The CDR3 sequence is CASSYRALRGGNTIYF. The CDR3 nucleotides are TGTGCCAGCAGTTACCGGGCCCTCAGGGGGGGAAACACCATATATTTT.

The chain is built from TRBV4-1 and TRBJ2-7; 8 bases are a match to TRBD1. The germline V gene has CDR1 MGHRA and CDR2 YSYEKL. V shed 1 base and J 4 bases; nucleotides not matched to a gene: 3. This CDR3 contains 14 residues. The CDR3 DNA is TGCGCCAGCAGCCAAGTCGGACAGGGTTACGAGCAGTACTTC. It encodes CASSQVGQGYEQYF.

V gene TRBV4-3 combines with J gene TRBJ2-1; D is perhaps TRBD1 (6 bases). V lost 1 base and J 3 bases, leaving 16 bases between the germline ends. This CDR3 region has 17 residues. In germline, CDR1 is LGHNA, CDR2 YSLEER. The CDR3 loop is CASSQVPVGAVYNEQFF. CDR3 nucleotides: TGCGCCAGCAGCCAAGTCCCCGTGGGGGCCGTCTACAATGAGCAGTTCTTC.

This chain connects TRBV21-1 to TRBJ2-7; the DNA was not compared with TRBD2, the D call given in the table. TRBV21-1 represents a pseudogene. The CDR3 contains 17 residues. CDR3 nucleotides: TGTGCCAGCAGCACCGGGCCTGGGGGGGGGCCCCAATACGAGCAGTACTTC. Its translation: CASSTGPGGGPQYEQYF.

The chain joins TRBV4-2 to TRBJ2-3; tentative D call: TRBD1 (5 bases). The germline V gene encodes CDR1 LGHNA and CDR2 YNFKEQ. V was shortened by 4 bases and J by 3 bases, with 20 bases between the two germline ends. This CDR3 contains 17 residues. CDR3: CASSREGVGPPTDTQYF. In DNA, the CDR3 is TGTGCCAGCAGCCGCGAAGGGGTGGGGCCGCCGACAGATACGCAGTATTTT.

Of note for this clone: Other DNA sequences of this sample code for an identical CDR3. The J gene is TRBJ2-3, the V gene TRBV9, with D uncertain. CDR3 length: 13 residues. Germline-derived CDR1 and CDR2 are SGDLS and YYNGEE. Trimming pared 1 base from V and 3 bases from J, leaving 6 bases between. DNA of the CDR3: TGTGCCAGCAGCGTAACGAGTACAGATACGCAGTATTTT. This codes for CASSVTSTDTQYF.

CDR3 sequence (DNA): TGCGCCAGCAGCCAAGAGGGGACAGGGGAATTGGGCTACACCTTC. Protein sequence: CASSQEGTGELGYTF. The V gene is TRBV4-3, the J gene TRBJ1-2, with 10 bases aligning to TRBD1. CDR1 is LGHNA, CDR2 YSLEER, per germline. V shed 0 bases and J 8 bases; nucleotides not matched to a gene: 6. The CDR3 is 15 residues long.